The 14 T cell receptor beta chains below come from one sample, sequenced in a study of patients and donors after allogeneic stem cell transplantation. In TCRdb, the RT-PCR reads were re-called with MiXCR into one record per CDR3 protein. The sample gives approximately 99,000 distinct CDR3 sequences, less than 45% of which show up once; around 25% is in the top ten. Sequenced input: blood, either unsorted or a sorted T cell fraction (not recorded which). These receptors were taken from a human donor who was either an allogeneic HSCT recipient or a stem cell or donor lymphocyte infusion donor (not recorded which). It is not recorded whose cells these are; they may come from a transplant donor.

This sequence joins TRBV5-1 and TRBJ2-1, with 12 bases matching TRBD2. With V trimmed by 1 base and J by 7 bases, 9 bases remained unmatched. Germline V lookup: CDR1 SGHRS, CDR2 YFSETQ. The CDR3 is 17 residues long. In DNA, the CDR3 is TGCGCCAGCAGCTTGCCTAGCGGGAGGGCCGGGGAGAATGAGCAGTTCTTC. Its protein is CASSLPSGRAGENEQFF.

V and J are TRBV21-1 and TRBJ1-2; TRBD1, the D gene given by the table, was not confirmed from the DNA. TRBV21-1 is classified as a pseudogene. CDR3 length: 15 amino acids. The CDR3 here is CASSKDREAWSGYTF. CDR3 nucleotides: TGTGCCAGCAGCAAAGACAGGGAGGCTTGGTCTGGCTACACCTTC.

The V call is TRBV29-1, the J call TRBJ2-1; 10 nucleotides line up with TRBD2. The junction had 4 bases not matched to a gene; V was cut back by 4 bases and J by 7 bases. This CDR3 is built from 13 residues. The germline V gene has CDR1 SQVTM and CDR2 ANQGSEA. The CDR3, as DNA: TGCAGCGTTGCGCTAGCGGGAGTTAATGAGCAGTTCTTC. Translated, it gives CSVALAGVNEQFF.

The chain employs TRBV29-1 and TRBJ1-2, with D unclear. The germline V gene encodes CDR1 SQVTM and CDR2 ANQGSEA. Trimming left V 2 bases short and J 4 bases short, with 11 bases between. The CDR3 loop spans 13 amino acids. The CDR3 here is CSVEIREGYGYTF. CDR3 DNA: TGCAGCGTTGAAATCCGGGAGGGCTATGGCTACACCTTC.

This clonotype occurred a few times. The chain carries TRBV6-5 and TRBJ2-1; 8 bases map to TRBD1. The germline gives CDR1 MNHEY, CDR2 SVGAGI. CDR3 size: 16 residues. Trimming took 6 bases from V and 0 from J; bases not matched to a gene: 7. CDR3 residues: CASRQQGDSSYNEQFF. DNA for the CDR3: TGTGCCAGCAGGCAACAGGGGGATAGCTCCTACAATGAGCAGTTCTTC.

This clonotype appeared a few times. The V call is TRBV20-1, the J call TRBJ2-1; 11 bases are shared with TRBD2. The CDR3 contains 17 residues. J gave up 3 bases and V 5 bases, and 12 bases lay outside the gene matches. CDR1 is DFQATT, CDR2 SNEGSKA, per germline (reference sequence). DNA for the CDR3: TGCAGTGCTCCTTCCTTGGGACTAGCGGACGGCTACAATGAGCAGTTCTTC. Residues: CSAPSLGLADGYNEQFF.

The gene calls are TRBV15 and TRBJ1-2, with 7 positions matching TRBD1. This CDR3 is 13 amino acids long. V trimming: 7 bases; J trimming: 4 bases; junction bases outside the gene matches: 6. Germline assignment: CDR1 LNHNV and CDR2 YYDKDF (reference sequence). CDR3: CATKEGAGYGYTF. In DNA, the CDR3 is TGTGCCACCAAGGAGGGGGCGGGCTATGGCTACACCTTC.

This clonotype has just a few counts. The chain links TRBV7-3 to TRBJ1-1; unclear D gene. This CDR3 is built from 14 residues. Trimming removed 8 bases from V and 4 bases from J, with 17 bases in between. Germline V gene data show CDR1 as SGHTA and CDR2 as FQGTGA. The CDR3 protein is CASGWLRESTEAFF. In nucleotides, the CDR3 is TGTGCCAGCGGCTGGCTTAGGGAGAGCACTGAAGCTTTCTTT.

In DNA, the CDR3 is TGCGCCAGTCGAAGGGGACAGTTCTATGGCTACACCTTC. Protein sequence: CASRRGQFYGYTF. The chain joins TRBV5-1 to TRBJ1-2; 7 positions match TRBD1. There are 13 residues in the CDR3. CDR1 and CDR2 (germline): SGHRS, YFSETQ. Trimming at V came to 8 bases and at J to 4 bases, leaving 8 bases not matched to a gene.

This clonotype was counted between two and nine times. In nucleotides, the CDR3 is TGTGCCAGCAGGACGGGGTTCGGGGAAAAACTGTTTTTT. This sequence encodes CASRTGFGEKLFF. This chain connects TRBV27 to TRBJ1-4; the D is unclear. Germline CDR1 and CDR2: MNHEY and SMNVEV (reference sequence). V was shortened by 6 bases and J by 8 bases, with 13 bases between the two germline ends. The CDR3 covers 13 residues.

V usage is TRBV6-5 and J usage is TRBJ1-6; D gene uncertain. Deletions cut 0 bases from V and 0 bases from J, with 6 bases between. The CDR3 runs 16 residues. The germline CDR1 and CDR2 sequences are MNHEY and SVGAGI. This chain's CDR3 is CASSYSGNSYNSPLHF. In nucleotides, the CDR3 is TGTGCCAGCAGTTACTCGGGAAACTCCTATAATTCACCCCTCCACTTT.

This clonotype has more than one count but fewer than ten. The J gene is TRBJ1-1, the V gene TRBV7-9; 9 nucleotides line up with TRBD1. Germline trimming cut 6 bases from V and 4 bases from J; bases unmatched to any gene: 9. Germline V lookup: CDR1 SEHNR, CDR2 FQNEAQ (reference sequence). The CDR3 extends over 15 amino acids. CDR3 nucleotide sequence: TGTGCCAGCAGAATAACAGGGGGCAGTGTCACTGAAGCTTTCTTT. Translation: CASRITGGSVTEAFF.

V gene TRBV6-6 combines with J gene TRBJ1-5; D is unresolved. V lost 4 bases to trimming and J lost 9 bases, with 16 bases between them. The CDR3 length is 14 residues. Germline V lookup: CDR1 MNHNY, CDR2 SVGAGI (reference sequence). In nucleotides, the CDR3 is TGTGCCAGCAGTTCCGACCAGGTCGGGCTGCCCCAGCATTTT. It translates to CASSSDQVGLPQHF.

The J gene is TRBJ1-3, the V gene TRBV30; the D is unclear. CDR3 length: 14 amino acids. Germline lookup yields CDR1 GTSNPN and CDR2 SVGIG (reference sequence). V was cut by 3 bases and J by 2 bases, with 11 bases left in between. The CDR3 DNA follows: TGTGCCTGGAGAAGGCATGGAGCTGGAAACACCATATATTTT. Amino acids: CAWRRHGAGNTIYF.